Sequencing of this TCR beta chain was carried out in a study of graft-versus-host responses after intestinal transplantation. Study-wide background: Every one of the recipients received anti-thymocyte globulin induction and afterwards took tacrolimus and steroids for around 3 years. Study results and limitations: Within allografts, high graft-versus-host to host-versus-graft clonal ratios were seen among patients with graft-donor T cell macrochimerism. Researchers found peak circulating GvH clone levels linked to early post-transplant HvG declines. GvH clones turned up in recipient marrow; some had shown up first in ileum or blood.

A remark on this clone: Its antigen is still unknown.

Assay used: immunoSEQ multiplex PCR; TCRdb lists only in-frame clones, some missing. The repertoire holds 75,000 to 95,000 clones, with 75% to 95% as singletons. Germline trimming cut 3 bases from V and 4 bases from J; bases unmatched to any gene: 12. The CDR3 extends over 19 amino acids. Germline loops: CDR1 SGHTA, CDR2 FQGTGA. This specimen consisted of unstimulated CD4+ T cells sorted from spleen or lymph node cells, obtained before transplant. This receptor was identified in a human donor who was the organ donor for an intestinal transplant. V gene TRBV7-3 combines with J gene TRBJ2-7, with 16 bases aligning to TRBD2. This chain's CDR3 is CASSFWVGLAGGISYEQYF. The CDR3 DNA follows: TGTGCCAGCAGCTTCTGGGTGGGACTAGCGGGAGGGATATCTTACGAGCAGTACTTC.